The clone carrying this T cell receptor (beta chain) was observed a handful of times. What it recognizes is unknown. Sequence at one end of the junction differs from germline and may be a read error. Exclusions: uncontrolled infection, other autoimmune disease, pregnancy, lactation. Amplification yielded TCR beta CDR3 regions, with RNA transcripts as the source. The study used the HTBI primer set for a first-round RT-PCR of the TCR CDR3. From the multiplex PCR reads, TCRdb called clonotypes with MiXCR, one entry per CDR3 protein. The top ten hold roughly a sixth of the sample, which has approximately 640,000 distinct CDR3 sequences, 17% seen once. The data stem from a study of T cells in Graves' hyperthyroidism and ophthalmopathy. Study details: Before treatment of any kind, peripheral blood was taken at initial diagnosis. Overall study results and limits: Among clonotypes expanded in thyroid above 0.001, most were also found in blood. Stable hyperthyroidism and ophthalmopathy were separated using 13 V-J signatures.

The CDR3 is made up of 13 amino acids. CDR1 is DFQATT and CDR2 is SNEGSKA in the germline V gene (reference sequence). The chain combines TRBV20-1 with TRBJ2-7; possibly TRBD2 for D (6 bases). This TCR was sampled from a man aged 50-60 years with Graves' hyperthyroidism. The sequenced sample was blood. CDR3 in amino acids: CSASRREAYAQYF. CDR3 DNA: TGCAGTGCTAGTAGGAGGGAGGCTTACGCGCAGTACTTC.